The 29 T cell receptor beta chains below come from one sample, sequenced in a study of Graves' ophthalmopathy and Graves' hyperthyroidism. Amplified material comprised TCR beta CDR3 regions derived from RNA transcripts. In the first round, RT-PCR was carried out with HTBI primers, and a multiplex PCR formed the second round. TCRdb re-derived calls from the multiplex PCR reads in MiXCR, one entry per CDR3 protein. This table holds 360,000 or so distinct CDR3 sequences, around 17% found once. The sequenced sample was peripheral blood. These receptors all stem from a woman aged 18 to 35 with Graves' ophthalmopathy.

This clonotype was picked up many times. The genes are TRBV27 and TRBJ2-2, with 8 bases aligning to TRBD1. This CDR3 is built from 16 residues. With 5 bases clipped from V and 0 bases from J, the junction kept 5 bases outside the gene matches. Germline CDR1 and CDR2: MNHEY and SMNVEV (reference sequence). The CDR3 is CASSAGQGPNTGELFF. The CDR3 bases are TGTGCCAGCAGTGCCGGACAGGGTCCGAACACCGGGGAGCTGTTTTTT.

The gene calls are TRBV6-1 and TRBJ2-2; 7 bases match TRBD1. The CDR3 totals 15 residues. Germline values: CDR1 MNHNS, CDR2 SASEGT. Trimming cost V 1 base and J 6 bases; bases outside gene matches: 5. The CDR3 region is CASSEGRGYPGELFF. CDR3 nucleotides: TGTGCCAGCAGTGAAGGCAGGGGGTATCCCGGGGAGCTGTTTTTT.

This clonotype has ten or more counts. The chain employs TRBV7-8 and TRBJ2-7; the match to TRBD1 covers 9 bases. Germline V gene sequence: CDR1 SGHVS, CDR2 FQNEAQ. This CDR3 spans 15 amino acids. The V segment lost 4 bases and the J segment 3 bases; nucleotides outside the gene matches: 7. The CDR3 sequence: CASSSPGQGLYEQYF. The CDR3 DNA reads as TGTGCCAGCAGCTCTCCGGGACAGGGACTCTACGAGCAGTACTTC.

This clonotype came up many times. The chain couples TRBV7-2 to TRBJ2-7; a possible D gene is TRBD1 (7 bases). Trimming pared 3 bases from V and 9 bases from J, leaving 12 bases between. The CDR3 is made up of 12 amino acids. Germline assignment: CDR1 SGHTA and CDR2 FQGNSA. DNA of the CDR3: TGTGCCAGCAGCTTCCGCCAGGGGGGGCAGTACTTC. It encodes CASSFRQGGQYF. Combining the CDR3 with reference TRBV7-2 and TRBJ2-7 gives the whole variable domain GAGVSQSPSNKVTEKGKDVELRCDPISGHTALYWYRQSLGQGLEFLIYFQGNSAPDKSGLPSDRFSAERTGGSVSTLTIQRTQQEDSAVYLCASSFRQGGQYFGPGTRLTVT.

There are many counts of this clonotype. This chain joins TRBV11-2 and TRBJ2-4; D is unclear. Germline V lookup: CDR1 SGHAT, CDR2 FQNNGV. Trimming stripped 1 base from V and 9 bases from J, with 4 bases between. The length of the CDR3 is 11 residues. The CDR3: CASSLGFIQYF. The CDR3, as DNA: TGTGCCAGCAGCTTAGGGTTCATTCAGTACTTC.

The chain recombines TRBV19 with TRBJ2-7; D unclear. CDR1 is LNHDA, CDR2 SQIVND, per germline (reference sequence). CDR3 length equals 12 residues. Trimming pared 2 bases from V and 7 bases from J, leaving 9 bases between. The CDR3 loop is CASSITREEQYF. For the CDR3, the DNA is TGTGCCAGTAGTATAACAAGGGAAGAGCAGTACTTC.

The gene calls are TRBV12-3 or TRBV12-4 and TRBJ2-7, with D perhaps TRBD1 or TRBD2 (6 bases each). The CDR3 has 12 residues. V was shortened by 7 bases and J by 7 bases, with 14 bases between the two germline ends. CDR3 residues: CASTQGGWEQYF. The CDR3 bases are TGTGCCAGCACCCAAGGGGGGTGGGAGCAGTACTTC.

This clonotype appeared many times. The V and J genes are TRBV6-2 or TRBV6-3 and TRBJ2-3; maybe TRBD2 (5 bases). This CDR3 has 15 amino acids. The ends were cut back, 6 bases at V and 2 bases at J, with 15 bases in the middle. Germline V lookup: CDR1 MNHEY, CDR2 SVGEGT. The CDR3 sequence is CASSYAGYYTDTQYF. The CDR3 coding sequence is TGTGCCAGCAGCTACGCGGGTTACTACACAGATACGCAGTATTTT.

The genes are TRBV6-2 or TRBV6-3 and TRBJ1-5; D unresolved. The CDR3 runs 13 residues. Germline loops: CDR1 MNHEY, CDR2 SVGEGT. V was trimmed by 2 bases and J by 5 bases, leaving 7 bases between them. The CDR3 here is CASSYVRDQPQHF. In DNA, the CDR3 is TGTGCCAGCAGTTACGTGAGAGATCAGCCCCAGCATTTT.

This clonotype was recorded many times. The V gene is TRBV12-3 or TRBV12-4, the J gene TRBJ2-5; TRBD1 matches at 8 bases. The CDR3 length is 13 residues. V lost 5 bases and J lost 4; bases outside the gene matches: 3. DNA of the CDR3: TGTGCCAGCAGTCAGGGGGCTGGAGAGACCCAGTACTTC. Amino acids: CASSQGAGETQYF.

The V and J genes are TRBV6-1 and TRBJ2-5, with 8 bases matching TRBD2. The germline CDR1 and CDR2 sequences are MNHNS and SASEGT. The V and J ends lost 7 bases and 2 bases, in that order; junction bases with no gene match: 9. This CDR3 is built from 15 residues. CDR3 bases: TGTGCCAGCACCCTACTAGCGGAAGAGCAAGAGACCCAGTACTTC. It is translated as CASTLLAEEQETQYF.

This clonotype was observed many times. The chain uses TRBV7-8 and TRBJ1-2; 9 bases match TRBD1. The CDR3 contains 13 residues. Germline CDR1 and CDR2: SGHVS and FQNEAQ. Trimming at V came to 5 bases and at J to 7 bases, leaving 5 bases not matched to a gene. CDR3 DNA sequence: TGTGCCAGCAGCGTGACAGGGGGTTTTGGCTACACCTTC. Translating gives CASSVTGGFGYTF.

This clonotype has a count of ten or more. V is TRBV7-2 and J is TRBJ1-1; D gene uncertain. The ends were cut back, 1 base at V and 9 bases at J, with 15 bases in the middle. This CDR3 region has 14 residues. The V gene's germline CDR1 is SGHTA and CDR2 FQGNSA. CDR3 residues: CASSLGVSGSQAFF. In nucleotides, the CDR3 is TGTGCCAGCAGCTTAGGGGTCAGCGGAAGCCAAGCTTTCTTT.

This clonotype was found many times. The chain couples TRBV6-5 to TRBJ1-2; D remains ambiguous. The CDR3 is made up of 14 amino acids. Trimming took 0 bases from V and 8 from J, leaving 13 bases between them. Germline CDR1 and CDR2: MNHEY and SVGAGI. CDR3 in amino acids: CASSYSNAQGGYTF. The CDR3 region has the DNA TGTGCCAGCAGTTACTCGAACGCACAAGGAGGCTACACCTTC.

This clonotype appeared once. V and J are TRBV6-2 or TRBV6-3 and TRBJ1-3; D remains unclear. Between the trimmed V and J ends, which lost 6 bases and 0 bases, there was a span of 12 bases. The CDR3 extends over 15 amino acids. The germline V gene has CDR1 MNHEY and CDR2 SVGEGT. CDR3 protein: CASRLYRPSGNTIYF. The CDR3 region has the DNA TGTGCCAGCAGGTTATACAGACCCTCTGGAAACACCATATATTTT.

This clonotype was picked up many times. DNA of the CDR3: TGTGCCAGCAGGGCCCCAGGGATAACCGGGGAGCTGTTTTTT. It translates to CASRAPGITGELFF. The V call is TRBV6-2 or TRBV6-3, the J call TRBJ2-2; D is perhaps TRBD1 (5 bases). The CDR3 spans 14 residues. V was pared by 6 bases and J by 5 bases, with 13 bases between. Germline lookup yields CDR1 MNHEY and CDR2 SVGEGT.

J is TRBJ1-2 and V is TRBV12-3 or TRBV12-4, with 8 bases that match TRBD1. There are 13 residues in the CDR3. V lost 2 bases to trimming and J lost 9 bases; unmatched junction nucleotides: 5. DNA for the CDR3: TGTGCCAGCAGTTTATCGACAGGGGCCAGCTACACCTTC. Amino acids: CASSLSTGASYTF.

This clonotype was found many times. The rearrangement joins TRBV29-1 to TRBJ2-7; possible D gene TRBD2, 6 bases. V shed 2 bases and J shed 2 bases, with 10 bases lying between them. Germline lookup yields CDR1 SQVTM and CDR2 ANQGSEA. There are 13 residues in the CDR3. The CDR3 reads CSVETAGTYEQYF. The CDR3 DNA reads TGCAGCGTTGAAACTGCGGGAACCTACGAGCAGTACTTC.

This rearrangement joins TRBV12-3 or TRBV12-4 to TRBJ2-5; D perhaps matches TRBD1 (6 bases). Trimming left V 6 bases short and J 6 bases short, with 20 bases between. The CDR3 spans 15 residues. The CDR3 is CASSIRGSGEKTQYF. As DNA, the CDR3 is TGTGCCAGCAGCATAAGGGGGTCCGGGGAGAAGACCCAGTACTTC.

This clonotype was recorded many times. The chain links TRBV6-5 to TRBJ2-5, with 9 bases fitting TRBD1. With V trimmed by 2 bases and J by 5 bases, 9 bases remained unmatched. CDR1 MNHEY and CDR2 SVGAGI come from the germline V gene. The CDR3 runs to 16 residues. CDR3 nucleotide sequence: TGTGCCAGCAGTTACCCCTCCGGACAGGGGTCGGAGACCCAGTACTTC. Amino acid sequence: CASSYPSGQGSETQYF.

This clonotype was observed many times. V is TRBV27 and J is TRBJ2-6; D might be TRBD2 (6 bases). This CDR3 has 19 residues. Trimming cost V 6 bases and J 0 bases, with 21 bases left between them. Germline CDR1 reads MNHEY; CDR2 reads SMNVEV (reference sequence). The CDR3 region is CASSDPGLGLSSGANVLTF. The CDR3 DNA reads TGTGCCAGCAGCGACCCTGGCTTGGGACTCAGCTCTGGGGCCAACGTCCTGACTTTC. Together with reference TRBV27 and TRBJ2-6, the CDR3 gives the full variable domain: EAQVTQNPRYLITVTGKKLTVTCSQNMNHEYMSWYRQDPGLGLRQIYYSMNVEVTDKGDVPEGYKVSRKEKRNFPLILESPSPNQTSLYFCASSDPGLGLSSGANVLTFGAGSRLTVL.

This clonotype was seen many times. This chain links TRBV5-1 with TRBJ2-7; D might be TRBD2 (5 bases). The germline V gene has CDR1 SGHRS and CDR2 YFSETQ. The CDR3 contains 13 residues. The V and J ends lost 2 bases and 3 bases respectively, with 9 bases between them. The CDR3 protein is CASSFKTNYEQYF. In nucleotides, the CDR3 is TGCGCCAGCAGCTTTAAGACTAACTACGAGCAGTACTTC.

This clonotype was detected ten times or more. The genes are TRBV30 and TRBJ2-5, with TRBD2 matching over 15 bases. The V gene end was trimmed by 1 base and the J gene end by 1 base; junction bases not matched to a gene: 7. CDR1 and CDR2 from the germline V gene are GTSNPN and SVGIG (reference sequence). The CDR3 is made up of 18 amino acids. The DNA of the CDR3 is TGTGCCTGGAGTGCTCCGTGGACTAGCGGGGGGGCCCAAGAGACCCAGTACTTC. It yields the protein CAWSAPWTSGGAQETQYF.

The CDR3 here is CASSPAGSGQPQHF. CDR3 nucleotides: TGTGCCAGCAGCCCGGCCGGGTCTGGTCAGCCCCAGCATTTT. This sequence joins TRBV12-3 or TRBV12-4 and TRBJ1-5; D is ambiguous. The CDR3 loop spans 14 amino acids. V shed 6 bases and J shed 6 bases, with 15 bases lying between them.

This clonotype was recorded at least ten times. The chain carries TRBV7-2 and TRBJ2-7; D gene unclear. Germline CDR1 reads SGHTA; CDR2 reads FQGNSA. The CDR3 is made up of 15 amino acids. The V end was cut by 3 bases, the J end by 4 bases, with 16 bases between. CDR3 in DNA: TGTGCCAGCAGCTTGATAGTAGGTTTTCGGTACGAGCAGTACTTC. This gives the protein CASSLIVGFRYEQYF.

This clonotype was recorded many times. J is TRBJ1-1 and V is TRBV19, with D possibly TRBD1 on 6 matching bases. Trimming cost V 4 bases and J 0 bases, with 12 bases left between them. The CDR3 totals 15 residues. Germline CDR1 and CDR2: LNHDA and SQIVND (reference sequence). The CDR3 sequence is CASSTTGSLNTEAFF. The CDR3 DNA is TGTGCCAGTAGTACCACAGGGTCGCTGAACACTGAAGCTTTCTTT. Together with reference TRBV19 and TRBJ1-1, the CDR3 gives the full variable domain: DGGITQSPKYLFRKEGQNVTLSCEQNLNHDAMYWYRQDPGQGLRLIYYSQIVNDFQKGDIAEGYSVSREKKESFPLTVTSAQKNPTAFYLCASSTTGSLNTEAFFGQGTRLTVV.

In DNA form, the CDR3 reads TGTGCCAGTCACACTGGCCGCTCTGGGGCCAACGTCCTGACTTTC. The encoded protein is CASHTGRSGANVLTF. The chain recombines TRBV19 with TRBJ2-6; no definite D call. Deletions cut 8 bases from V and 0 bases from J, with 11 bases between. Germline V lookup: CDR1 LNHDA, CDR2 SQIVND (reference sequence). The CDR3 covers 15 residues.

CDR3 DNA: TGTGCCAGCAGTACTATCGGGACAGGGGAAGGCTACACCTTC. Translating gives CASSTIGTGEGYTF. The V call is TRBV6-2 or TRBV6-3, the J call TRBJ1-2, with 10 bases matching TRBD1. With 5 bases clipped from V and 8 bases from J, the junction kept 8 bases outside the gene matches. The CDR3 totals 14 residues. The V gene's germline CDR1 is MNHEY and CDR2 SVGEGT.

This clonotype was observed at least ten times. The chain uses TRBV28 and TRBJ2-7; D might be TRBD1 (5 bases). The CDR3 sequence is 17 residues long. Germline lookup yields CDR1 MDHEN and CDR2 SYDVKM. Between the trimmed V and J ends, which lost 1 base and 4 bases, there was a span of 20 bases. The CDR3 reads CASSLSTQDTSRYEQYF. As DNA, the CDR3 is TGTGCCAGCAGTTTATCGACCCAGGACACATCGAGATACGAGCAGTACTTC.